These 26 T cell receptor beta chains were sequenced from one sample in a study of blood T cells in healthy people across ages. The use of a sample-barcoded 5' primer and a J-beta primer mix characterized a second PCR of roughly 6 to 11 cycles. TCRdb analysed the 5' RACE reads with MiXCR anew, one entry per CDR3 protein. Here the sample spans roughly 1.5 million distinct CDR3 sequences, 40% to 45% being singletons. Input material: blood. The receptors derive from a woman under 30 in good health.

The chain uses TRBV20-1 and TRBJ1-4, with a tentative D call TRBD1 (5 bases). CDR1 DFQATT and CDR2 SNEGSKA come from the germline V gene (reference sequence). The V end was cut by 3 bases, the J end by 6 bases, with 17 bases between. This CDR3 region has 15 residues. Written as DNA, the CDR3 is TGCAGTGCTAGCGCCCTTATGGGGGACGATGAAAAACTGTTTTTT. This encodes CSASALMGDDEKLFF.

This clonotype was observed a few times. The genes are TRBV28 and TRBJ2-4, with D possibly matching TRBD2 (5 bases). Germline CDR1 reads MDHEN; CDR2 reads SYDVKM. The CDR3 has 16 amino acids. With 5 bases removed from V and 3 bases from J, the gap between germline ends came to 17 bases. CDR3 DNA: TGTGCCAGCAGTGAGGGTCAGCGCAGCTACAAAAACATTCAGTACTTC. Its translation is CASSEGQRSYKNIQYF.

The table lists this clonotype with a count of one. V gene TRBV10-2 combines with J gene TRBJ1-4; D remains unclear. Germline CDR1 WSHSY, CDR2 SAAADI. The V end lost 4 bases, the J end lost 8 bases, and 17 bases lay between the germline ends. The CDR3 spans 15 residues. The CDR3 is CASSVGGSIGEKLFF. CDR3 nucleotide sequence: TGCGCCAGCAGTGTGGGAGGATCAATCGGGGAAAAACTGTTTTTT.

J is TRBJ2-1 and V is TRBV27; no clear D gene. CDR3 length: 13 residues. Germline V lookup: CDR1 MNHEY, CDR2 SMNVEV (reference sequence). The germline V and J ends were trimmed by 10 bases and 6 bases, with 16 bases remaining between them. The CDR3 bases are TGTGCCACCCGTTCCAGGAACTTCAATGAGCAGTTCTTC. Translation: CATRSRNFNEQFF.

V is TRBV7-8 and J is TRBJ2-3, with 7 bases identical to TRBD1. Germline-derived CDR1 and CDR2 are SGHVS and FQNEAQ. The V segment lost 0 bases and the J segment 5 bases; nucleotides outside the gene matches: 8. This CDR3 is built from 16 residues. The CDR3 DNA sequence: TGTGCCAGCAGCTTAGCGCCGACAGGGCTAGGAGATACGCAGTATTTT. Protein sequence: CASSLAPTGLGDTQYF.

This clonotype was counted a few times. This rearrangement joins TRBV20-1 to TRBJ2-3; the D gene is possibly TRBD2 (5 bases). Trimming stripped 0 bases from V and 3 bases from J, with 10 bases between. Germline V gives CDR1 DFQATT, CDR2 SNEGSKA (reference sequence). CDR3 length equals 14 residues. CDR3 DNA sequence: TGCAGTGCTAGAGATCGGAGGATAACAGATACGCAGTATTTT. Residues: CSARDRRITDTQYF.

The chain links TRBV6-2 or TRBV6-3 to TRBJ2-1; 8 positions match TRBD1. The germline V gene has CDR1 MNHEY and CDR2 SVGEGT. Unmatched junction bases numbered 10, after V lost 6 bases and J lost 6 bases. CDR3 length equals 15 residues. Written as DNA, the CDR3 is TGTGCCAGCAGCAGTGCTCGGACAGGGCTCAATGAGCAGTTCTTC. Amino acid sequence: CASSSARTGLNEQFF.

V usage is TRBV28 and J usage is TRBJ2-6; TRBD1 or TRBD2 may be the D gene (6 bases each). V was clipped by 8 bases and J by 0 bases, with 20 bases between them. Germline CDR1 and CDR2: MDHEN and SYDVKM. The CDR3 consists of 18 residues. The CDR3: CASSSRGARVSGANVLTF. As DNA, the CDR3 is TGTGCCAGCTCCTCTAGGGGGGCGAGGGTCTCTGGGGCCAACGTCCTGACTTTC.

V usage is TRBV20-1 and J usage is TRBJ2-1; D call uncertain. V was cut by 0 bases and J by 0 bases, with 15 bases left in between. Germline values: CDR1 DFQATT, CDR2 SNEGSKA (reference sequence). This CDR3 is 17 amino acids long. The CDR3 nucleotides read TGCAGTGCTAGAGATAGGAAAGTGGATAGCTCCTACAATGAGCAGTTCTTC. Its translation is CSARDRKVDSSYNEQFF.

This clonotype showed up just once. V gene TRBV11-2 combines with J gene TRBJ1-2; possibly TRBD1 for D (5 bases). CDR1 and CDR2 (germline): SGHAT, FQNNGV. The length of the CDR3 is 12 residues. V lost 4 bases, J lost 9 bases, and 12 bases lay in between. CDR3 sequence reads: CASSSDIRSYTF. CDR3 nucleotide sequence: TGTGCCAGCAGCTCGGACATTAGGAGCTACACCTTC.

The gene calls are TRBV30 and TRBJ2-2; tentative D call: TRBD1 (5 bases). In germline, CDR1 is GTSNPN, CDR2 SVGIG (reference sequence). This CDR3 region has 13 residues. The V end was cut by 4 bases, the J end by 6 bases, with 12 bases between. Here the CDR3 DNA reads TGTGCCTGGAATAATCAGGGATCCGGGGAGCTGTTTTTT. It is translated as CAWNNQGSGELFF.

This clonotype appeared a few times. The V call is TRBV7-3, the J call TRBJ2-1; D remains unclear. V shed 8 bases and J shed 2 bases, with 10 bases lying between them. The germline V gene encodes CDR1 SGHTA and CDR2 FQGTGA. This CDR3 is built from 13 residues. The CDR3 coding sequence is TGTGCCAGCGCCCCAACAGCCTACAATGAGCAGTTCTTC. This sequence encodes CASAPTAYNEQFF. Combining the CDR3 with reference TRBV7-3 and TRBJ2-1 gives the whole variable domain GAGVSQTPSNKVTEKGKYVELRCDPISGHTALYWYRQSLGQGPEFLIYFQGTGAADDSGLPNDRFFAVRPEGSVSTLKIQRTERGDSAVYLCASAPTAYNEQFFGPGTRLTVL.

This clonotype was counted at least ten times. V is TRBV20-1 and J is TRBJ2-1, with 9 bases fitting TRBD2. This CDR3 has 14 amino acids. Germline assignment: CDR1 DFQATT and CDR2 SNEGSKA (reference sequence). The trim removed 5 bases at V and 0 bases at J, leaving 2 bases unmatched. CDR3 coding DNA: TGCAGTGCTCTTAGCGGGAGCTCCTACAATGAGCAGTTCTTC. It specifies CSALSGSSYNEQFF.

This clonotype turned up a few times. This sequence joins TRBV7-9 and TRBJ2-3; 13 nucleotides align to TRBD2. The germline CDR1 and CDR2 sequences are SEHNR and FQNEAQ (reference sequence). The CDR3 runs 16 residues. V lost 6 bases to trimming and J lost 5 bases; unmatched junction nucleotides: 8. As DNA, the CDR3 is TGTGCCAGCAGGGTTGGACTAGCGGGAGTTAAAGATACGCAGTATTTT. It encodes CASRVGLAGVKDTQYF.

The V and J genes are TRBV4-2 and TRBJ2-5; 11 nucleotides align to TRBD2. Trimming took 4 bases from V and 0 from J; bases not matched to a gene: 13. The CDR3 length is 19 residues. Germline V gives CDR1 LGHNA, CDR2 YNFKEQ. The CDR3 nucleotides read TGTGCCAGCAGCCCAAACGGCGCGACTAGCGGGGAGTACCAAGAGACCCAGTACTTC. Translating gives CASSPNGATSGEYQETQYF.

The rearrangement links TRBV5-1 to TRBJ1-1, with unresolved D. Germline values: CDR1 SGHRS, CDR2 YFSETQ. Trimming removed 3 bases at V and 1 base at J, with 19 bases between. This CDR3 region has 17 residues. CDR3 bases: TGCGCCAGCAGCTCTGGAGGGAGTAACTTAAGGAACACTGAAGCTTTCTTT. Its protein is CASSSGGSNLRNTEAFF.

This CDR3 reads CASRIHPRYEQYF. CDR3 in DNA: TGTGCCAGCCGCATTCACCCCCGCTACGAGCAGTACTTC. V is TRBV28 and J is TRBJ2-7; D is ambiguous. Per germline, CDR1 MDHEN and CDR2 SYDVKM. This CDR3 spans 13 amino acids. Trimming pared 8 bases from V and 3 bases from J, leaving 14 bases between.

This sequence joins TRBV6-2 or TRBV6-3 and TRBJ2-4; 11 positions agree with TRBD2. Per germline, CDR1 MNHEY and CDR2 SVGEGT. CDR3 size: 18 residues. Losses at the gene ends were 2 bases for V and 13 bases for J; bases not matched to a gene: 19. The CDR3: CASSYGGLAELSLREQYF. The CDR3 DNA reads as TGTGCCAGCAGTTACGGGGGACTAGCGGAACTTTCTTTGCGGGAGCAGTACTTC.

The gene calls are TRBV7-9 and TRBJ2-7; D call uncertain. Germline V lookup: CDR1 SEHNR, CDR2 FQNEAQ (reference sequence). Trimming stripped 4 bases from V and 2 bases from J, with 18 bases between. The CDR3 has 16 residues. This CDR3 is CASSSPNIEVAYEQYF. For the CDR3, the DNA is TGTGCCAGCAGCTCGCCGAACATAGAGGTTGCCTACGAGCAGTACTTC.

V usage is TRBV20-1 and J usage is TRBJ2-1, with TRBD2 matching over 10 bases. Trimming cost V 1 base and J 3 bases; bases outside gene matches: 6. The germline gives CDR1 DFQATT, CDR2 SNEGSKA (reference sequence). The CDR3 is 16 residues long. The DNA of the CDR3 is TGCAGTGCTAGAGGCGCCGGACTAGCGGACTACAATGAGCAGTTCTTC. Amino acid sequence: CSARGAGLADYNEQFF.

This clonotype has just one count. The CDR3 coding sequence is TGTGCCAGCAGCGGGACAGGGTTCGGGGAGCTGTTTTTT. Its translation: CASSGTGFGELFF. This sequence joins TRBV7-6 and TRBJ2-2, with 9 bases matching TRBD1. Germline CDR1 reads SGHVS; CDR2 reads FNYEAQ. The junction had 2 bases not matched to a gene; V was cut back by 5 bases and J by 7 bases. The CDR3 sequence is 13 residues long.

The chain joins TRBV7-3 to TRBJ2-1, with 11 bases that match TRBD2. The CDR3 totals 14 residues. The J segment lost 5 bases and the V segment lost 7 bases, leaving 4 bases of the junction unmatched. Per germline, CDR1 SGHTA and CDR2 FQGTGA. DNA for the CDR3: TGTGCCAGCAACCAGGGACTAGCGGACAATGAGCAGTTCTTC. The encoded protein is CASNQGLADNEQFF.

This chain connects TRBV7-6 to TRBJ2-4; no firm D call. The J call is doubtful: the DNA matches TRBJ2-7 better. Germline V lookup: CDR1 SGHVS, CDR2 FNYEAQ. This CDR3 is 14 amino acids long. The CDR3 region has the DNA TGTGCCAGCAGCCCCCGTTACCGGACCTACGAGCAGTACTTC. Its translation: CASSPRYRTYEQYF.

The chain combines TRBV27 with TRBJ2-3; perhaps TRBD1 as D (6 bases). Germline CDR1 and CDR2: MNHEY and SMNVEV (reference sequence). The CDR3 length is 13 residues. V was pared by 6 bases and J by 4 bases, with 11 bases between. CDR3 sequence: CASRPSGADTQYF. The CDR3 bases are TGTGCCAGCAGACCCTCAGGGGCAGATACGCAGTATTTT.

This clonotype was recorded a few times. The chain has TRBV28 and TRBJ2-5; D unclear. The DNA matches TRBJ2-7 better at its end, which makes the J call doubtful. Germline V gives CDR1 MDHEN, CDR2 SYDVKM. The CDR3 length is 13 residues. CDR3 nucleotide sequence: TGTGCCAGCAGTCCCGGCGACTGGAACGAGCAGTACTTC. Translation gives CASSPGDWNEQYF.

This clonotype turned up a few times. CDR3 coding DNA: TGCAGCGTTGAAGACCGGGACAACTTACAGGCAGATACGCAGTATTTT. It yields the protein CSVEDRDNLQADTQYF. This rearrangement joins TRBV29-1 to TRBJ2-3; maybe TRBD1 (6 bases). The V gene lost 0 bases and the J gene lost 4 bases, with 17 bases spanning the gap. CDR3 length: 16 amino acids. CDR1 and CDR2 from the germline V gene are SQVTM and ANQGSEA.